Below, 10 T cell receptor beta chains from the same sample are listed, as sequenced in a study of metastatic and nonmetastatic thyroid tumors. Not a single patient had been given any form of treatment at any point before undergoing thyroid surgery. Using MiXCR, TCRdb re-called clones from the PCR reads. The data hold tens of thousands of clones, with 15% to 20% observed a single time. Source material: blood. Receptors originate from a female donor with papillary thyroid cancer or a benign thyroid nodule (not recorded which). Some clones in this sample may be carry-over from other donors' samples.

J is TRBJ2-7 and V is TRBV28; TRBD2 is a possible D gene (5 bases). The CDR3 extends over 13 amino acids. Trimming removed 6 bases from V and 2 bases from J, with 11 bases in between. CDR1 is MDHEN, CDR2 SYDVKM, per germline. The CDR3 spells CASRVGRAYEQYF. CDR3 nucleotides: TGTGCCAGCAGGGTAGGGAGAGCCTACGAGCAGTACTTC.

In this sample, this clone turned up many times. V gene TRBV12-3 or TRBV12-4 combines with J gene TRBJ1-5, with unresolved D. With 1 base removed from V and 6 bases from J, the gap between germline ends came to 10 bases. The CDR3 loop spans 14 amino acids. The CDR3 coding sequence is TGTGCCAGCAGTTTAGGTTTTTCAGGTCAGCCCCAGCATTTT. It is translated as CASSLGFSGQPQHF.

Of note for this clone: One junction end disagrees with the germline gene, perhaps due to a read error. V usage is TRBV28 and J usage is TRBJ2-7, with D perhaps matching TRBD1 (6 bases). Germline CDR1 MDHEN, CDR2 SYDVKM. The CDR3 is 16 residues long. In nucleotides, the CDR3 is TGTTCCAGCAGTTTACCTCCCCTCGGACAGACCTACGTGCAGTACTTC. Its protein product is CSSSLPPLGQTYVQYF. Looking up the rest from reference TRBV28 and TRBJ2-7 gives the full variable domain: DVKVTQSSRYLVKRTGEKVFLECVQDMDHENMFWYRQDPGLGLRLIYFSYDVKMKEKGDIPEGYSVSREKKERFSLILESASTNQTSMYLCSSSLPPLGQTYVQYFGPGTRLTVT.

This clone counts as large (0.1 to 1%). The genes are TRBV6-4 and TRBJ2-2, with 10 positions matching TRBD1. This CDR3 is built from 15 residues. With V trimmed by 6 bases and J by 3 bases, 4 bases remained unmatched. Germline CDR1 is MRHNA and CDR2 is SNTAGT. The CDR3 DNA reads TGTGCCAGCAGGCCCGGGACAGGGGACACCGGGGAGCTGTTTTTT. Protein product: CASRPGTGDTGELFF.

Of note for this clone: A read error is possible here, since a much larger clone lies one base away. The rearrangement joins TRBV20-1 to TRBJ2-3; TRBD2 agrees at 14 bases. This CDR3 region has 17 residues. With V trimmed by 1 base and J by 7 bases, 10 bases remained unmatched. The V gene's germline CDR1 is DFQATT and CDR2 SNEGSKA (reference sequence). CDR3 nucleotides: TGCAGTGCTAGAGTTGCGGGACTAGCGGGAGTTACATATACGCAGTATTTT. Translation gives CSARVAGLAGVTYTQYF.

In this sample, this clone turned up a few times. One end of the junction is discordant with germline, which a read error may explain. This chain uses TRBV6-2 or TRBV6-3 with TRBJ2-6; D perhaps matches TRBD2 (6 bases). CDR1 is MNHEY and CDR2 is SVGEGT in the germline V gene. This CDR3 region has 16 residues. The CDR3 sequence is CASSYSGDSWANVPTF. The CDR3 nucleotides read TGTGCCAGCAGTTACTCGGGGGACTCTTGGGCCAACGTCCCGACTTTC.

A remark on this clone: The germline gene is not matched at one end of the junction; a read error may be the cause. The CDR3 nucleotides read TGTGACAGCAGCCCAGAGGACAGTCTTCTCTACGAGCTGTACTTC. The encoded protein is CDSSPEDSLLYELYF. This sequence joins TRBV4-2 and TRBJ2-7, with D perhaps TRBD1 (6 bases). Germline V gene sequence: CDR1 LGHNA, CDR2 YNFKEQ. This CDR3 comprises 15 residues.

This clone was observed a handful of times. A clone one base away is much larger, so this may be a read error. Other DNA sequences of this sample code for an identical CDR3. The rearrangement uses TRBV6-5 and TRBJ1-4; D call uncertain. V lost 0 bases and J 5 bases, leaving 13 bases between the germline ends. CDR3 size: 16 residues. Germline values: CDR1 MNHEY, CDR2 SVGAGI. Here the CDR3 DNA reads TGTGCCAGCAGTTACTCGATTGCCAGTAACAATGAAAAACTGTTTTTT. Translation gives CASSYSIASNNEKLFF.

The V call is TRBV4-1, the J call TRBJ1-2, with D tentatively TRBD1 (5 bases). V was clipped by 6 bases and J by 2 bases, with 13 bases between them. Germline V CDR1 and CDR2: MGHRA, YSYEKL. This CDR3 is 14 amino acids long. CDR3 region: CASSDAGGNYGYTF. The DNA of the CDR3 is TGCGCCAGCAGTGACGCGGGGGGGAACTATGGCTACACCTTC.

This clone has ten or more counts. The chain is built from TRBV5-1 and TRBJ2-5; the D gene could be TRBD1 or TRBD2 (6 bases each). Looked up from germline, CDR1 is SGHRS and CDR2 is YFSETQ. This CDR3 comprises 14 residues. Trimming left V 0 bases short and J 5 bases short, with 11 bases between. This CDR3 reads CASSLVGGGETQYF. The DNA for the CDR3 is TGCGCCAGCAGCTTGGTGGGGGGCGGTGAGACCCAGTACTTC.